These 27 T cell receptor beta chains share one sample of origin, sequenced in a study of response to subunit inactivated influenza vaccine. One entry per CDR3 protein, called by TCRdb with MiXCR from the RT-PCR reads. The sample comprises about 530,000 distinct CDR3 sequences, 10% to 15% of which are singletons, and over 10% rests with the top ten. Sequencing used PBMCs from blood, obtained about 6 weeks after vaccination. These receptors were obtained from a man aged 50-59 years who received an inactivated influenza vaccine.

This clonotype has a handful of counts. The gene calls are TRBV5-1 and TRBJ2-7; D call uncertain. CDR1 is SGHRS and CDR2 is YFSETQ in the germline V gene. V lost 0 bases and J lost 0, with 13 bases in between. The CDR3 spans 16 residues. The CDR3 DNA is TGCGCCAGCAGCTTGGCTGTTTCGGGCAACTCCTACGAGCAGTACTTC. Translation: CASSLAVSGNSYEQYF. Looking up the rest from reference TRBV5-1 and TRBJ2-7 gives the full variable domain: KAGVTQTPRYLIKTRGQQVTLSCSPISGHRSVSWYQQTPGQGLQFLFEYFSETQRNKGNFPGRFSGRQFSNSRSEMNVSTLELGDSALYLCASSLAVSGNSYEQYFGPGTRLTVT.

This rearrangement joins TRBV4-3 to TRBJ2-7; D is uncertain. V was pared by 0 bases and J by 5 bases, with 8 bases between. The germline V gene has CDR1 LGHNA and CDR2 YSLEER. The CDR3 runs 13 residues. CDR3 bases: TGCGCCAGCAGCCAAGATCGTCACCACGAGCAGTACTTC. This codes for CASSQDRHHEQYF.

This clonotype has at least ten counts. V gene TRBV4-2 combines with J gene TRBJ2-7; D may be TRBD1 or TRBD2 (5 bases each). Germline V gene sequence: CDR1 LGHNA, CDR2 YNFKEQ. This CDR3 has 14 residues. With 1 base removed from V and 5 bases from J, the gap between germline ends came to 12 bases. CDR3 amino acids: CASSQVGGMDEQYF. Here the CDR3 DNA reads TGTGCCAGCAGCCAAGTTGGGGGAATGGACGAGCAGTACTTC.

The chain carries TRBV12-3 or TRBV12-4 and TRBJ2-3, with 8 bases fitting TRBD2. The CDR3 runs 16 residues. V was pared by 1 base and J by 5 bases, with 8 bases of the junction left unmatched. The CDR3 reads CASSLGDPGGQDTQYF. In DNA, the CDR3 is TGTGCCAGCAGTTTAGGGGACCCGGGGGGGCAAGATACGCAGTATTTT.

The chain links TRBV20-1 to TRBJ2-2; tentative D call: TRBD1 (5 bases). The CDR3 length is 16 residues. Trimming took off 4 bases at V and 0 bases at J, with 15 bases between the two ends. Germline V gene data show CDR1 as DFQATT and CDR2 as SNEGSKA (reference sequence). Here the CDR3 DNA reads TGCAGTGCTACGCGGACACGTACAACGAACACCGGGGAGCTGTTTTTT. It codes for CSATRTRTTNTGELFF.

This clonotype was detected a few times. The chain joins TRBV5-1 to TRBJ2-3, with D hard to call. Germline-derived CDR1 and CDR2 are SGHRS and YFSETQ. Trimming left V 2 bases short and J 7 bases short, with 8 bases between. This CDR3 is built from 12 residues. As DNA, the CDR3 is TGCGCCAGCAGCTTAGGCCCGTATACGCAGTATTTT. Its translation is CASSLGPYTQYF.

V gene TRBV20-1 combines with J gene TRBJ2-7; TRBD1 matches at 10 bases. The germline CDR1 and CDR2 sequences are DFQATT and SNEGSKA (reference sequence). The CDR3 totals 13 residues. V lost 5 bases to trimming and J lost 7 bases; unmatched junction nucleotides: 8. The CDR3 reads CSAARQGAGEQYF. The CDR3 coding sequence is TGCAGTGCTGCCCGACAGGGGGCAGGTGAGCAGTACTTC.

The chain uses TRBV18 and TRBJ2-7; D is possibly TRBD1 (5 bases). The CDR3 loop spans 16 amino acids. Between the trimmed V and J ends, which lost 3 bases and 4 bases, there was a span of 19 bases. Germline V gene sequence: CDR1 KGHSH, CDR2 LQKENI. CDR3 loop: CASSPGSEAGQYEQYF. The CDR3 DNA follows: TGTGCCAGCTCACCGGGGTCAGAGGCAGGACAATACGAGCAGTACTTC.

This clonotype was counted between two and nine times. As DNA, the CDR3 is TGTGCCAGCAGCGTAGCTGTCTCATCCGTTTCAGATACGCAGTATTTT. Its protein is CASSVAVSSVSDTQYF. The V and J genes are TRBV9 and TRBJ2-3; D ambiguous. V was clipped by 0 bases and J by 4 bases, with 15 bases between them. Germline loops: CDR1 SGDLS, CDR2 YYNGEE. The CDR3 sequence is 16 residues long.

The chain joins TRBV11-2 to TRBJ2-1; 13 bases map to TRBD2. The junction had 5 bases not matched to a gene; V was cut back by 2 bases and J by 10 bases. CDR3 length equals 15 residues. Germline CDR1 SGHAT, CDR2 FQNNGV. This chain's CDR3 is CASSLTSGRVGEQFF. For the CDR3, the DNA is TGTGCCAGCAGCTTAACTAGCGGGAGGGTGGGAGAGCAGTTCTTC.

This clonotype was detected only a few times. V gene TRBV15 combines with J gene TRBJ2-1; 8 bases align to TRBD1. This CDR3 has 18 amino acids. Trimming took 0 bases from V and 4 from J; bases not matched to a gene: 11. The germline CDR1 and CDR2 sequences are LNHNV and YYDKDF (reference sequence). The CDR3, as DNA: TGTGCCACCAGCAGAGACCAAACTCAGGGGGCTGTTTACAATGAGCAGTTCTTC. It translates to CATSRDQTQGAVYNEQFF.

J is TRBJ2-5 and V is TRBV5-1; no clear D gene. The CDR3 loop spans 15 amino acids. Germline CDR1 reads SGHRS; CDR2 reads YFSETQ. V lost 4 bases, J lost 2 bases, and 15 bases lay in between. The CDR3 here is CASSPMGNQQETQYF. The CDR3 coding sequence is TGCGCCAGCAGCCCAATGGGCAACCAGCAAGAGACCCAGTACTTC.

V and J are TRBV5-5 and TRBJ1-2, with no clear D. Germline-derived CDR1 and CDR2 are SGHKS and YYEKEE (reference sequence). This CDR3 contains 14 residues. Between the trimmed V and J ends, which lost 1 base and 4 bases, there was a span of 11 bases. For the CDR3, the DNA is TGTGCCAGCAGCTTGAATCCCCGGGGCTATGGCTACACCTTC. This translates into CASSLNPRGYGYTF.

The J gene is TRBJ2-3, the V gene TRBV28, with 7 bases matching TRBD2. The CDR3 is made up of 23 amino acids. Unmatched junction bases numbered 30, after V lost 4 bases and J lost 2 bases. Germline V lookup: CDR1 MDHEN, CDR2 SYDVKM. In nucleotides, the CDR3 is TGTGCCAGCAGTTCTAGGGGTGGGGTGAGGGGCGTGGTAGCGGGCCAAGCCACAGATACGCAGTATTTT. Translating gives CASSSRGGVRGVVAGQATDTQYF.

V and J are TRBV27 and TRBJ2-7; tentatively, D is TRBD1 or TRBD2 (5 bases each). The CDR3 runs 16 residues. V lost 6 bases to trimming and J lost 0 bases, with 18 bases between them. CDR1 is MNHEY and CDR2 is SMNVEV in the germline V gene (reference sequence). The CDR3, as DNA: TGTGCCAGCAGGAGGACCTACGGGACCTTCTCCTACGAGCAGTACTTC. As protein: CASRRTYGTFSYEQYF.

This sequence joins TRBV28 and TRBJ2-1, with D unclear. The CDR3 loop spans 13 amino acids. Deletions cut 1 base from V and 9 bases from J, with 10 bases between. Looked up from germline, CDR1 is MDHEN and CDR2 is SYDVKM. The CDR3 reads CASSLSDFGEQFF. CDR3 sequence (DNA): TGTGCCAGCAGTTTATCAGATTTCGGTGAGCAGTTCTTC.

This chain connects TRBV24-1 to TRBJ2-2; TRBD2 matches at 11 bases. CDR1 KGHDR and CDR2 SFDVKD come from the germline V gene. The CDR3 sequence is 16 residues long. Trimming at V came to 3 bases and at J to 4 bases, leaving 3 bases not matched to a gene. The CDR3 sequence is CATSDPGLAVTGELFF. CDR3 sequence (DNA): TGTGCCACCAGTGATCCGGGACTAGCGGTCACCGGGGAGCTGTTTTTT.

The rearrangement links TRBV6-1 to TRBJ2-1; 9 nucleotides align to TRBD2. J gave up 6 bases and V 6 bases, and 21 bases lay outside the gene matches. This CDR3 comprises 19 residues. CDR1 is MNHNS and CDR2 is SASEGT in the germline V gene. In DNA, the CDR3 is TGTGCCAGCAGACCACCCCTTGCGGGGGGGCGGGCCAACTCCAATGAGCAGTTCTTC. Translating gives CASRPPLAGGRANSNEQFF.

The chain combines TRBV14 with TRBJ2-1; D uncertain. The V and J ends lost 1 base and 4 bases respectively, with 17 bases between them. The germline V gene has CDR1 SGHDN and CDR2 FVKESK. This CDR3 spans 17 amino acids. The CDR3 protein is CASSQGGAQRVYNEQFF. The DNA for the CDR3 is TGTGCCAGCAGCCAAGGAGGTGCACAGCGCGTTTACAATGAGCAGTTCTTC.

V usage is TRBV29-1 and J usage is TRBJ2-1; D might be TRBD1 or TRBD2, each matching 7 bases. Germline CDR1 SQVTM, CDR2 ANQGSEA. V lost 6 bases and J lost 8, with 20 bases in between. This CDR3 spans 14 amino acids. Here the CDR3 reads CSVEWQGGDDEQFF. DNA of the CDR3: TGCAGCGTCGAATGGCAGGGGGGGGACGATGAGCAGTTCTTC.

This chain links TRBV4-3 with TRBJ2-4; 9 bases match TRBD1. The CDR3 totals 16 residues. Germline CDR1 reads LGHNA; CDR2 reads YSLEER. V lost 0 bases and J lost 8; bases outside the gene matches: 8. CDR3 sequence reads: CASSQEGQGRGDIQYF. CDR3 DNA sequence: TGCGCCAGCAGCCAAGAGGGACAGGGTCGTGGGGACATTCAGTACTTC.

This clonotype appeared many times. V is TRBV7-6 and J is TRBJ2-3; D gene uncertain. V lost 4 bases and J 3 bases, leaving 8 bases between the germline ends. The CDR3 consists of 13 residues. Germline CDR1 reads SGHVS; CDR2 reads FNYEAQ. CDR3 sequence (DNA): TGTGCCAGCAGCTCACTTAAAACAGATACGCAGTATTTT. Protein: CASSSLKTDTQYF. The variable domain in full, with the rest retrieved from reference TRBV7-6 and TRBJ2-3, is GAGVSQSPRYKVTKRGQDVALRCDPISGHVSLYWYRQALGQGPEFLTYFNYEAQQDKSGLPNDRFSAERPEGSISTLTIQRTEQRDSAMYRCASSSLKTDTQYFGPGTRLTVL.

This CDR3 reads CASTPTVMNTEAFF. For the CDR3, the DNA is TGTGCCAGCACCCCGACTGTCATGAACACTGAAGCTTTCTTT. The genes are TRBV12-3 or TRBV12-4 and TRBJ1-1; no definite D call. The CDR3 covers 14 residues. Between the trimmed V and J ends, which lost 7 bases and 0 bases, there was a span of 12 bases.

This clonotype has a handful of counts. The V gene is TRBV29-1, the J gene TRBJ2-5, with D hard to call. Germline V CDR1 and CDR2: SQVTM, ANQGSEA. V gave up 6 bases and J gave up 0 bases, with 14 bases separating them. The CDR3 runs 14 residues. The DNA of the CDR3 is TGCAGCGTGCCTAGGAGCAAGTACCAAGAGACCCAGTACTTC. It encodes CSVPRSKYQETQYF.

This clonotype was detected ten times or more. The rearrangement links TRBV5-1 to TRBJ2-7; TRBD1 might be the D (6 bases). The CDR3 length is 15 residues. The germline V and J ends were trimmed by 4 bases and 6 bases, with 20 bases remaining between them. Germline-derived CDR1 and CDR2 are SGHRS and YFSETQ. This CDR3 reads CASSLQGTSAGEQYF. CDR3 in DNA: TGCGCCAGCAGCCTCCAGGGGACATCGGCCGGCGAGCAGTACTTC.

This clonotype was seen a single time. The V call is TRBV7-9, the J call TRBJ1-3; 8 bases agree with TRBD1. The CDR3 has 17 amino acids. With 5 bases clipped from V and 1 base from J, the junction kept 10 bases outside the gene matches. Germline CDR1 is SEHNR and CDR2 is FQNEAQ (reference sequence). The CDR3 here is CASSPGQALASGNTIYF. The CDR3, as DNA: TGTGCCAGCAGCCCGGGACAGGCTTTAGCTTCTGGAAACACCATATATTTT.

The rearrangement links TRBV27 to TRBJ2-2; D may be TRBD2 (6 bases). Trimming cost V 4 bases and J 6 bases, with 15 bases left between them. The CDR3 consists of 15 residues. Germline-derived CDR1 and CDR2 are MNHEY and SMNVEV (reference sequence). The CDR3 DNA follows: TGTGCCAGCAGTTCTGGGGGGATCCTGCCCGGGGAGCTGTTTTTT. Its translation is CASSSGGILPGELFF.